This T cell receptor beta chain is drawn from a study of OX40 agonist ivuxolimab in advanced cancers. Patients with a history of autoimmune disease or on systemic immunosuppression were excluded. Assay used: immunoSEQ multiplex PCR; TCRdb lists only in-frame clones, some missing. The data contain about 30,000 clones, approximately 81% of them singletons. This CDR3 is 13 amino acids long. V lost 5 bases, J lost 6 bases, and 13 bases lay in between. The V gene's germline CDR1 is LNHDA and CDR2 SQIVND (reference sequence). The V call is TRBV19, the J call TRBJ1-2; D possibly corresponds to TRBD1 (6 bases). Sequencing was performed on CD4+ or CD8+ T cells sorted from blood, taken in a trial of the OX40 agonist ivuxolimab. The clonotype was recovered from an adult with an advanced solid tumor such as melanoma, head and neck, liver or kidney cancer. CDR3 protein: CASSPARQDGYTF. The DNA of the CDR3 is TGTGCCAGTAGTCCCGCCCGACAGGATGGCTACACCTTC.